This is a list of T cell receptor beta chains from one sample in a study of shared clonotypes between healthy human individuals. Method: immunoSEQ multiplex PCR; TCRdb's copy keeps in-frame clones and lacks some. In the table there are 740,000 or so clones, 55% to 85% of which are singletons. Sequencing used memory CD4+ T cells sorted from blood. These receptor sequences come from a woman under 40 in good health. The CDR3 runs from the conserved cysteine through the conserved F or W. A D gene is named only where the DNA matches it firmly. Not all rows give a size; the values are once, few, many and, for expanded clones, a class.

clone size: -; J gene: TRBJ1-2; D gene: TRBD1; V gene: TRBV27; CDR3 DNA: TGTGCCAGCATCGCGACAGGGGGCGACTATGGCTACACCTTC; CDR3 protein: CASIATGGDYGYTF
clone size: -; J gene: TRBJ2-7; D gene: TRBD1; V gene: TRBV9; CDR3 DNA: TGTGCCAGCAGCGTAGAGACAGGGGGAGGCTACGAGCAGTACTTC; CDR3 protein: CASSVETGGGYEQYF
clone size: -; J gene: TRBJ2-1; D gene: TRBD2; V gene: TRBV7-9; CDR3 DNA: TGTGCCAGCACTCTAGCGGGAGGGTCAGATGAGCAGTTCTTC; CDR3 protein: CASTLAGGSDEQFF
clone size: few; J gene: TRBJ2-7; D gene: TRBD2; V gene: TRBV5-1; CDR3 DNA: TGCGCCAGCAGCTTCAGGACTAGCGGGAGATCGGACGAGCAGTACTTC; CDR3 protein: CASSFRTSGRSDEQYF
clone size: many; J gene: TRBJ1-5; D gene: TRBD1; V gene: TRBV19; CDR3 DNA: TGTGCCAGTAGCGGGACAGGGAGGGGTCAGCCCCAGCATTTT; CDR3 protein: CASSGTGRGQPQHF
clone size: -; J gene: TRBJ1-5; D gene: TRBD1; V gene: TRBV5-7; CDR3 DNA: TGTGCCAGCAGCTTGGTTATGCACAGGGGTTTCCTGGGGGCCCAGCATTTT; CDR3 protein: CASSLVMHRGFLGAQHF
clone size: -; J gene: TRBJ1-5; D gene: TRBD1; V gene: TRBV6-1; CDR3 DNA: TGTGCCAGCGCGAGTAGGGGGCTAGGCAATCAGCCCCAGCATTTT; CDR3 protein: CASASRGLGNQPQHF
clone size: -; J gene: TRBJ2-7; D gene: -; V gene: TRBV11-3; CDR3 DNA: TGTGCCAGCAGTGAAGGGACGGGCGAGCAGTACTTC; CDR3 protein: CASSEGTGEQYF
clone size: -; J gene: TRBJ2-7; D gene: -; V gene: TRBV4-2; CDR3 DNA: TGTGCCAGCAGCCGCACCGGGACCACCTACGAGCAGTACTTC; CDR3 protein: CASSRTGTTYEQYF
clone size: few; J gene: TRBJ1-2; D gene: -; V gene: TRBV25-1; CDR3 DNA: TGTGCCAGCAGTGGTACATGGGGAGCGGGCTACACCTTC; CDR3 protein: CASSGTWGAGYTF
clone size: -; J gene: TRBJ1-2; D gene: -; V gene: TRBV27; CDR3 DNA: TGTGCCAGCAGCGATGACAGCTCCAGGGGCTACACCTTC; CDR3 protein: CASSDDSSRGYTF
clone size: -; J gene: TRBJ1-1; D gene: -; V gene: TRBV2; CDR3 DNA: TGTGCCAGTCGGGAAACACCGAACACTGAAGCTTTCTTT; CDR3 protein: CASRETPNTEAFF